The clone carrying this TCR beta chain showed up just once. Compared with germline, one end of the junction differs, possibly owing to a read error. The sample originates from a study of tumor and adjacent non-tumor tissue in lung cancer. No cell sorting was done before RNA was extracted from the tissue. TCRbeta libraries were built with three rounds of nested PCR, modified from ARM-PCR. Via MiXCR, TCRdb re-called the multiplex PCR reads, giving one row per CDR3 protein. The sample records roughly 150,000 distinct CDR3 sequences, around 66% being singletons. Germline CDR1 is SGHAT and CDR2 is FQNNGV. The CDR3 totals 14 residues.

The rearrangement uses TRBV11-2 and TRBJ2-2, with 12 bases lining up with TRBD2. This receptor was identified in a man aged 55 to 70 with small cell lung cancer. Sample: lung tumor tissue. The CDR3: CASRLAGATGELPF. CDR3 DNA sequence: TGTGCCAGTAGACTAGCGGGAGCCACCGGGGAGCTGCCTTTT. Drawing the rest from reference TRBV11-2 and TRBJ2-2, the complete variable domain is EAGVAQSPRYKIIEKRQSVAFWCNPISGHATLYWYQQILGQGPKLLIQFQNNGVVDDSQLPKDRFSAERLKGVDSTLKIQPAKLEDSAVYLCASRLAGATGELPFGEGSRLTVL.